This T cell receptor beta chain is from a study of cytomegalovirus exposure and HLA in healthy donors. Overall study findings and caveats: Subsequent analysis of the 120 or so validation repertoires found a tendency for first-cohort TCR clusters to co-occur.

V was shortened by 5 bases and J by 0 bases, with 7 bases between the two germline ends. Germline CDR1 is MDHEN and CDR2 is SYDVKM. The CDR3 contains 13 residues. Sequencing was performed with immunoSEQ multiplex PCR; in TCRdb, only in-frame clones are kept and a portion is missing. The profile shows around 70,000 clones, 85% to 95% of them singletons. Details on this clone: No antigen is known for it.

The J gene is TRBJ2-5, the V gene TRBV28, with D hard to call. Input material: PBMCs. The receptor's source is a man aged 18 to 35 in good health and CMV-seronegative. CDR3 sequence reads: CASSDSYQETQYF. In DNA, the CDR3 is TGTGCCAGCAGTGACTCGTACCAAGAGACCCAGTACTTC.